This TCR beta chain was sequenced for a study of read filtering for tumor transcriptome and immune sequencing. About the research overall: R-ISS stage counts were 8 for I, roughly 15 for II, six or seven for III.

The CDR3 is made up of 16 amino acids. The V gene's germline CDR1 is LGHDT and CDR2 YNNKEL (reference sequence). V was pared by 0 bases and J by 7 bases, with 11 bases of the junction left unmatched. This clonotype was counted at least ten times. This library used roughly 400 ng RNA and molecular barcoded adaptors spanning alpha/delta and beta/gamma chains. TCRdb analysed the reads with MiXCR anew, one entry per CDR3 protein. The table has 50,000 or so distinct CDR3 sequences, about 12% seen once. V usage is TRBV3-1 and J usage is TRBJ2-7; 8 positions match TRBD2. The material sequenced was a population of CD138-negative cells sorted from bone marrow. The clonotype originates from a donor aged 40 or over with multiple myeloma. The CDR3 DNA reads TGTGCCAGCAGCCAAGACGCAGCGGGGGTATCGGGTGAGCAGTACTTC. Translating gives CASSQDAAGVSGEQYF.